These T cell receptor beta chains were read from a single sample in a study of cytomegalovirus exposure and HLA in healthy donors. The repertoire was sequenced with immunoSEQ multiplex PCR; TCRdb's copy has only in-frame clones and lacks some. Its table lists around 70,000 clones. Sequenced material: PBMCs. The source is a female donor in good health and CMV-seropositive. Both conserved end residues are part of each CDR3. The D gene is left open where the match is weak.

TRBV4-1	NA	TRBJ2-3	CASSQDTSFSTDTQYF	TGCGCCAGCAGCCAAGATACTAGCTTTAGCACAGATACGCAGTATTTT
TRBV28	NA	TRBJ1-1	CASTGGAMNTEAFF	TGTGCCAGCACCGGGGGAGCCATGAACACTGAAGCTTTCTTT
TRBV30	TRBD2	TRBJ2-7	CAWSVQLAGGNEQYF	TGTGCCTGGAGTGTACAACTAGCGGGGGGCAACGAGCAGTACTTC
TRBV7-9	NA	TRBJ2-1	CASSPLEGVNEQFF	TGTGCCAGCAGCCCGCTCGAAGGGGTCAATGAGCAGTTCTTC
TRBV5-6	NA	TRBJ1-3	CASSLVPTSGNTIYF	TGTGCCAGCAGCTTGGTGCCTACCTCTGGAAACACCATATATTTT
TRBV6-5	NA	TRBJ2-1	CASHSKMETYNEQFF	TGTGCCAGCCATTCAAAGATGGAGACCTACAATGAGCAGTTCTTC
TRBV6-1	NA	TRBJ1-2	CASSESPEVYGYTF	TGTGCCAGCAGTGAATCCCCAGAAGTCTATGGCTACACCTTC
TRBV28	NA	TRBJ2-3	CASLTVSQRGDTQYF	TGTGCCAGCCTTACCGTTAGCCAACGAGGGGATACGCAGTATTTT
TRBV14	TRBD1	TRBJ1-4	CASSPRQGDNEKLFF	TGTGCCAGCAGCCCCCGACAGGGCGATAATGAAAAACTGTTTTTT
TRBV5-1	NA	TRBJ1-4	CASREQGTNEKLFF	TGCGCCAGCAGAGAACAGGGAACTAATGAAAAACTGTTTTTT
TRBV19	NA	TRBJ1-1	CASSRQNTEAFF	TGTGCCAGTAGCCGACAGAACACTGAAGCTTTCTTT
TRBV6-6	TRBD1	TRBJ1-2	CASREGQGLYGYTF	TGTGCCAGCAGGGAGGGACAGGGCCTCTATGGCTACACCTTC
TRBV7-6	TRBD1	TRBJ2-7	CASSLDRGPLYEQYF	TGTGCCAGCAGCTTAGACAGGGGGCCTCTTTACGAGCAGTACTTC
TRBV7-2	TRBD2	TRBJ2-3	CASSFLAGVEDTQYF	TGTGCCAGCAGCTTTCTAGCGGGAGTTGAGGATACGCAGTATTTT
TRBV27	TRBD1	TRBJ1-6	CASSDPGQGIWNSPLHF	TGTGCCAGCAGTGACCCGGGACAGGGGATTTGGAATTCACCCCTCCACTTT
TRBV9	NA	TRBJ2-7	CASSAGLAESAYEQYF	TGTGCCAGCAGCGCGGGTCTAGCAGAATCTGCCTACGAGCAGTACTTC
TRBV10-1	NA	TRBJ1-2	CASRNHGPYGYTF	TGCGCCAGCAGGAATCATGGCCCCTATGGCTACACCTTC
TRBV7-2	TRBD2	TRBJ2-3	CASSTRLATDTQYF	TGTGCCAGCAGCACCCGACTAGCTACAGATACGCAGTATTTT
TRBV19	NA	TRBJ1-1	CASSNSLNTEAFF	TGTGCCAGTAGCAACAGCCTGAACACTGAAGCTTTCTTT
TRBV9	TRBD1	TRBJ1-5	CASSATGMSNQPQHF	TGTGCCAGCAGCGCGACAGGGATGAGCAATCAGCCCCAGCATTTT
TRBV18	NA	TRBJ1-4	CASSQGVPANEKLFF	TGTGCCAGCTCACAAGGGGTCCCAGCTAATGAAAAACTGTTTTTT
TRBV2	TRBD2	TRBJ2-3	CASRGTSGGPTDTQYF	TGTGCCAGCCGGGGGACTAGCGGGGGTCCCACAGATACGCAGTATTTT
TRBV29-1	TRBD1	TRBJ2-7	CSAAGTGPYEQYF	TGCAGCGCCGCCGGGACAGGGCCCTACGAGCAGTACTTC
TRBV11-2	NA	TRBJ2-5	CASSLGSGQEETQYF	TGTGCCAGCAGCTTAGGTTCTGGACAAGAAGAGACCCAGTACTTC
TRBV19	TRBD2	TRBJ2-3	CASSRLAGSTDTQYF	TGTGCCAGTAGCCGACTAGCGGGAAGCACAGATACGCAGTATTTT
TRBV9	NA	TRBJ1-1	CASSPLGGSNTEAFF	TGTGCCAGCAGCCCACTCGGGGGTAGCAACACTGAAGCTTTCTTT
TRBV27	NA	TRBJ1-5	CASSLTGMQPQHF	TGTGCCAGCAGTTTAACGGGTATGCAGCCCCAGCATTTT
TRBV30	NA	TRBJ1-3	CASTGGNTIYF	TGTGCTTCAACAGGGGGAAACACCATATATTTT
TRBV7-6	TRBD2	TRBJ2-3	CASSPMPPGLTSTDTQYF	TGTGCCAGCAGCCCCATGCCCCCGGGACTAACTAGCACAGATACGCAGTATTTT
TRBV10-3	NA	TRBJ1-3	CAISESESTIYF	TGTGCCATCAGTGAGTCGGAGAGCACCATATATTTT
TRBV18	TRBD1	TRBJ1-1	CASSPGQGTRASEAFF	TGTGCCAGCTCACCTGGACAGGGGACACGGGCATCTGAAGCTTTCTTT
TRBV4-2	TRBD1	TRBJ1-5	CASSQDKGANQPQHF	TGTGCCAGCAGCCAAGATAAGGGGGCAAATCAGCCCCAGCATTTT
TRBV7-8	NA	TRBJ1-2	CASSLVAAGYTF	TGTGCCAGCAGCTTAGTTGCGGCTGGCTACACCTTC
TRBV28	TRBD1	TRBJ1-2	CASTEGTGGSGYGYTF	TGTGCCAGCACGGAAGGGACAGGGGGCTCGGGGTATGGCTACACCTTC
TRBV7-9	NA	TRBJ1-2	CASSFDSGFYGYTF	TGTGCCAGCAGCTTCGACAGTGGTTTCTATGGCTACACCTTC